This is a list of T cell receptor beta chains from one sample in a study of blood T cell repertoires in COVID-19. The method was immunoSEQ multiplex PCR; TCRdb's version includes in-frame clones alone and lacks a portion of them. Of 200,000 to 300,000 clones listed, around 82% are singletons. The sequenced material came from peripheral blood. The receptors derive from a human donor in a cohort sampled during active COVID-19. Both conserved end residues are part of each CDR3. A D gene is named only where the DNA matches it firmly. Where a row states a size, it is once, few, many or the class of an expanded clone; other rows omit it.

CDR3nt	CDR3aa	abundance	v_gene	j_gene	d_gene
TGTGCCATCAGTGTGAACCTCTGGAGTGGCTACACCTTC	CAISVNLWSGYTF	.	TRBV10-3	TRBJ1-2	.
TGCGCCAGCAGGCCCCTTGGGACAAGGTACCAAGAGACCCAGTACTTC	CASRPLGTRYQETQYF	.	TRBV5-1	TRBJ2-5	.
TGCGCCAGCAGCCGTTTACGTCAGGGGAAGGGCACAGATACGCAGTATTTT	CASSRLRQGKGTDTQYF	.	TRBV5-1	TRBJ2-3	.
TGTGCCAGCAGCTCCTTACTAGCGGGAGGGGTGTATAGTACAGATACGCAGTATTTT	CASSSLLAGGVYSTDTQYF	once	TRBV5-6	TRBJ2-3	TRBD2
TGTGCCAGCAGTGGAGGGTTGGATAATTCACCCCTCCACTTT	CASSGGLDNSPLHF	.	TRBV25-1	TRBJ1-6	.
TGTGCCAGCAGCCAGATTCGGGGTAATCAGCCCCAGCATTTT	CASSQIRGNQPQHF	few	TRBV7-8	TRBJ1-5	.
TGTGCCAGCAGCCAAGTTCCCGGACACCGAATCGGGGAGGGTGGCTACACCTTC	CASSQVPGHRIGEGGYTF	.	TRBV3-1/TRBV3-2	TRBJ1-2	.
TGTGCCAGCAGCTTGGAGCTAGCGGACCCAGATACGCAGTATTTT	CASSLELADPDTQYF	.	TRBV5-6	TRBJ2-3	TRBD2
TGTGCCAGTAGTAGTCGGACTAGCGGGAGGGGTCAGTTCTTC	CASSSRTSGRGQFF	.	TRBV19	TRBJ2-1	TRBD2
TGTGCCACCAGCAGAGGGTCAGCCGCAGGGGCTCGGTACGAGCAGTACTTC	CATSRGSAAGARYEQYF	.	TRBV15	TRBJ2-7	.
TGTGCCAGCAGCCAGACAGGGGGCTCAGCCTATGGCTACACCTTC	CASSQTGGSAYGYTF	few	TRBV5-4	TRBJ1-2	TRBD1
TGTGCCAGCAGGGAGCGGGGGGGCGGCGAGCAGTACTTC	CASRERGGGEQYF	.	TRBV5-4	TRBJ2-7	TRBD2
TGTGCCAGCTCACCAACGGGGGGGCCTAATCAGCCCCAGCATTTT	CASSPTGGPNQPQHF	.	TRBV18	TRBJ1-5	.
TGCGCCAGCAGCCAAGAGGACAGTGGGAGCTCCTATAATTCACCCCTCCACTTT	CASSQEDSGSSYNSPLHF	.	TRBV4-1	TRBJ1-6	.
TGTGCCAGCAGCCGCTCCGGGATCTTTGAGCAGTTCTTC	CASSRSGIFEQFF	.	TRBV25-1	TRBJ2-1	.
TGTGCCAGCAGACCAAAAGCGGGGCCGAACACCGGGGAGCTGTTTTTT	CASRPKAGPNTGELFF	once	TRBV5-6	TRBJ2-2	TRBD2
TGTGCCAGCATGTATGTTGAGAGGAGCCACGAGCAGTACTTC	CASMYVERSHEQYF	few	TRBV2	TRBJ2-7	.
TGTGCCAGCTCAGGTGGGGCTATGGGTAATTCACCCCTCCACTTT	CASSGGAMGNSPLHF	once	TRBV18	TRBJ1-6	.
TGTGCCAGCTCAATAGATGGGCTCTATGGCTACACCTTC	CASSIDGLYGYTF	.	TRBV18	TRBJ1-2	.
TGCGCCAGCAGCTTGGCCGTAGCGTCAGGCGGGTCTGAAGCTTTCTTT	CASSLAVASGGSEAFF	.	TRBV5-1	TRBJ1-1	.
TGTGCCAGCAGCCCGGGGGGTCCTCCCTACGAGCAGTACTTC	CASSPGGPPYEQYF	.	TRBV3-1/TRBV3-2	TRBJ2-7	TRBD2
TGTGCCAGCAGCTTAGCCTACTTCTCTCCGTTGAACACTGAAGCTTTCTTT	CASSLAYFSPLNTEAFF	.	TRBV11-2	TRBJ1-1	.
TGTGCCAGTAGTATCCGACAGGGGCAGGTCGATGAGCAGTTCTTC	CASSIRQGQVDEQFF	once	TRBV19	TRBJ2-1	TRBD1
TGTGCCAGCAGCCCCGACAGAGACTCTGGGGCCAACGTCCTGACTTTC	CASSPDRDSGANVLTF	.	TRBV7-9	TRBJ2-6	.
TGTGCCAGCAGCTTAGATGGCGTATCGGGAGGGATGGAGACCCAGTACTTC	CASSLDGVSGGMETQYF	.	TRBV7-6	TRBJ2-5	TRBD2
TGTGCCAGCAGACCGACAGGGGGACAGGGGGCAGTTGAGCAGTTCTTC	CASRPTGGQGAVEQFF	.	TRBV28	TRBJ2-1	TRBD1
TGTGCCAGCAGCTCACGGACTAGCGGGGGGTATGAGCAGTTCTTC	CASSSRTSGGYEQFF	.	TRBV13	TRBJ2-1	TRBD2
TGTGCCACCAGTGGGGGACAGGGGGCTTCGAACACTGAAGCTTTCTTT	CATSGGQGASNTEAFF	.	TRBV24-1	TRBJ1-1	TRBD1
TGTGCCAGCAGTGAATCCGGGACAGTCCTTGGTCAGCCCCAGCATTTT	CASSESGTVLGQPQHF	.	TRBV6-1	TRBJ1-5	TRBD1
TGTGCCAGCAGCTCCCTCCCGGGGGGAGATACGCAGTATTTT	CASSSLPGGDTQYF	.	TRBV5-5	TRBJ2-3	TRBD2
TGTGCCAGCTCACCTGATCTAGCGTTCTACAATGAGCAGTTCTTC	CASSPDLAFYNEQFF	.	TRBV18	TRBJ2-1	.
TGTGCCAGTAGCGGGGGAGCTAGCGGATTCAAAGAGACCCAGTACTTC	CASSGGASGFKETQYF	few	TRBV19	TRBJ2-5	TRBD2
TGTGCCAGCAGTTTTCGACAGGGCCTATCCTACGAGCAGTACTTC	CASSFRQGLSYEQYF	.	TRBV28	TRBJ2-7	TRBD1
TGCGCCAGCAGCTTGGCGGGACAGACGAACACTGAAGCTTTCTTT	CASSLAGQTNTEAFF	few	TRBV5-1	TRBJ1-1	TRBD1
TGTGCCAGCTCAGGCCGGGACATGGGCTCCTACGAGCAGTACTTC	CASSGRDMGSYEQYF	.	TRBV18	TRBJ2-7	.
TGCGCCAGCAGTAAGGACACCCTCACAGATACGCAGTATTTT	CASSKDTLTDTQYF	.	TRBV10-1	TRBJ2-3	.
TGTGCCAGCAACCCACAGGGTAAAACTGAAGCTTTCTTT	CASNPQGKTEAFF	.	TRBV12-3/TRBV12-4	TRBJ1-1	.
TGTGCCAGCAGCTTAGATACTACGCAGTACTTC	CASSLDTTQYF	.	TRBV7-2	TRBJ2-7	.
TGTGCCAGTAGACGTACAGGAGGGCGACGAGAGACCCAGTACTTC	CASRRTGGRRETQYF	.	TRBV19	TRBJ2-5	.
TGTGCCAGCAGCCAAGATTGGGAGGGGCCAGGGCAGTTCTTC	CASSQDWEGPGQFF	.	TRBV14	TRBJ2-1	TRBD2
TGTGCCAGCTCACCGGCGGCAGGGGGCCGTTACGAGCAGTACTTC	CASSPAAGGRYEQYF	once	TRBV18	TRBJ2-7	TRBD1
TGTGCCAGCAGTTTCACAACCCGCCGGGACAGGTATTCACCCCTCCACTTT	CASSFTTRRDRYSPLHF	.	TRBV28	TRBJ1-6	TRBD1
TGTGCCAGCAGCCGCTGGGGACAGGGGGTAGGGAATGAGCAGTTCTTC	CASSRWGQGVGNEQFF	.	TRBV11-2	TRBJ2-1	TRBD1
TGTGCCAGCAGTGATCGACTAGCGGGAGGAACAGATACGCAGTATTTT	CASSDRLAGGTDTQYF	.	TRBV2	TRBJ2-3	TRBD2
TGTGCCAGCTCCTTAAGTCTACCGGGACAGGGTTACACCGGGGAGCTGTTTTTT	CASSLSLPGQGYTGELFF	once	TRBV18	TRBJ2-2	TRBD1
TGTGCCAGCAGCCAGCGCCCCGGGACTAGCGCCTCCTACGAGCAGTACTTC	CASSQRPGTSASYEQYF	.	TRBV7-2	TRBJ2-7	TRBD2
TGTGCCAGCTCACCAGTAGGGAGTAGGACCGGGGAGCTGTTTTTT	CASSPVGSRTGELFF	.	TRBV18	TRBJ2-2	.
TGTGCCAGTAGTATAGACGGGGACAGCTCTGGAAACACCATATATTTT	CASSIDGDSSGNTIYF	.	TRBV19	TRBJ1-3	TRBD1
TGTGCCAGCAGTTACAGGGGGGGCATAGCCAAAAACATTCAGTACTTC	CASSYRGGIAKNIQYF	.	TRBV6-2/TRBV6-3	TRBJ2-4	.
TGTGCCAGCTCACCTCTTCCTAACAGGGGTGATTTCTCAGATACGCAGTATTTT	CASSPLPNRGDFSDTQYF	.	TRBV18	TRBJ2-3	TRBD1
TGTGCCAGCAGCCCCGACACCTTTCAACAAGAGACCCAGTACTTC	CASSPDTFQQETQYF	.	TRBV5-4	TRBJ2-5	.
TGCGCCAGCAGCTTGGTTGACAGTTATAGCGGGGAGCTGTTTTTT	CASSLVDSYSGELFF	.	TRBV5-1	TRBJ2-2	.
TGCAGTGCTCGGACTCCGGAGACCCAGTACTTC	CSARTPETQYF	.	TRBV20-1	TRBJ2-5	.
TGTGCCAGCAGCCATATAACAGGGGCCTTTTATGGCTACACCTTC	CASSHITGAFYGYTF	.	TRBV4-2	TRBJ1-2	TRBD1
TGCGCCAGCAGCTTGAGGCTAGCGGGAGGGCCGGGCACCGGGGAGCTGTTTTTT	CASSLRLAGGPGTGELFF	.	TRBV5-1	TRBJ2-2	TRBD2
TGTGCCAGCAGTGCCACGGGCGGAGGTGAAGCTTTCTTT	CASSATGGGEAFF	.	TRBV25-1	TRBJ1-1	.
TGTGCCAGCAGCTTAGAGGGGGCCCCCACAGATACGCAGTATTTT	CASSLEGAPTDTQYF	.	TRBV7-2	TRBJ2-3	TRBD1
TGTGCCAGCAGCTCCAGACAGGGTGGGCATCAGCCCCAGCATTTT	CASSSRQGGHQPQHF	.	TRBV7-2	TRBJ1-5	TRBD1